This T cell receptor beta chain was recovered during a study of shared T cell receptors in the human thymus. The repertoire was sequenced with immunoSEQ multiplex PCR; TCRdb's copy has only in-frame clones and lacks some. Here the sample spans approximately 760,000 clones, over 75% being singletons. The V end lost 2 bases, the J end lost 0 bases, and 10 bases lay between the germline ends. The CDR3 has 16 residues. Looked up from germline, CDR1 is LGHNA and CDR2 is YSLEER. The same specimen was also included in a second study, on human thymus T cells. This second study notes: The study used thymus tissue resected during corrective heart surgery. Use of V and J genes seemed skewed within the thymic and blood repertoires. Highly overlapping thymic repertoires in unrelated individuals were reported by related research.

V and J are TRBV4-3 and TRBJ1-4; possible D gene TRBD1, 5 bases. Sequenced material: thymocytes. The TCR sequence derives from a girl less than two years old with a congenital heart defect. The CDR3 spells CASSQPTGATNEKLFF. CDR3 bases: TGCGCCAGCAGCCAACCCACAGGTGCAACTAATGAAAAACTGTTTTTT.